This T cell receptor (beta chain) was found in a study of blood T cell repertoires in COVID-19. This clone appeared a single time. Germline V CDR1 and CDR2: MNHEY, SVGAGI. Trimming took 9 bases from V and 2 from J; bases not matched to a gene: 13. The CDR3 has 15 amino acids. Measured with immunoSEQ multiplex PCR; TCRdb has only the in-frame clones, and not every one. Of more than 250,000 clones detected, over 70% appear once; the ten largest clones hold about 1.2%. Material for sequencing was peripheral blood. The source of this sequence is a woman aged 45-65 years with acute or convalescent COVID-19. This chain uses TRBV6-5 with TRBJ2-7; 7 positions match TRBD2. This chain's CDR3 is CASRRGDILTYEQYF. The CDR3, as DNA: TGTGCCAGTCGCCGGGGGGATATCTTAACCTACGAGCAGTACTTC.